These 20 T cell receptor beta chains came from one sample sequenced in a study of blood T cell repertoires in COVID-19 (dated by TCRdb to 2018 to 2021). Library generation was performed with the immunoSEQ multiplex PCR assay. The clones in this table, taken by TCRdb from immuneACCESS, are in-frame only. Not every clone is retained; where verified, under half of the shortfall comes from an unresolved V gene, and the cause of the rest is unknown. Recorded for this sample are 150,000 or so clones; 65% to 90% of them occurred a single time. Jointly, the top ten make up roughly 15% of the sample. Sequences were obtained from PBMCs or T cells enriched from blood (not recorded which). Receptors were obtained from a man aged 45-60 years who had recovered from COVID-19.

V and J are TRBV5-6 and TRBJ1-6; D gene ambiguous. V was pared by 0 bases and J by 7 bases, with 14 bases between. This CDR3 has 16 amino acids. Germline CDR1 is SGHDT and CDR2 is YYEEEE. The CDR3 sequence: CASSLGPQTRNSPLHF. The CDR3 coding sequence is TGTGCCAGCAGCTTGGGCCCCCAGACTAGAAATTCACCCCTCCACTTT. Drawing the rest from reference TRBV5-6 and TRBJ1-6, the complete variable domain is DAGVTQSPTHLIKTRGQQVTLRCSPKSGHDTVSWYQQALGQGPQFIFQYYEEEERQRGNFPDRFSGHQFPNYSSELNVNALLLGDSALYLCASSLGPQTRNSPLHFGNGTRLTVT.

This clone was seen just once. This chain uses TRBV6-5 with TRBJ1-3; the D gene is possibly TRBD1 (5 bases). The germline gives CDR1 MNHEY, CDR2 SVGAGI. V gave up 5 bases and J gave up 0 bases, with 11 bases separating them. This CDR3 contains 15 residues. CDR3 amino acids: CASSKTDPSGNTIYF. The DNA of the CDR3 is TGTGCCAGCAGTAAGACAGACCCCTCTGGAAACACCATATATTTT.

The chain joins TRBV11-2 to TRBJ2-3; 13 nucleotides match TRBD2. In germline, CDR1 is SGHAT, CDR2 FQNNGV. The CDR3 sequence is 15 residues long. V gave up 6 bases and J gave up 4 bases; unmatched junction bases: 4. The DNA of the CDR3 is TGTGCCAGCAGTTCCACTAGCGGGGGGGCAGATACGCAGTATTTT. Protein sequence: CASSSTSGGADTQYF.

This clone was counted only a few times. Other DNA variants within this sample encode the same CDR3. Written as DNA, the CDR3 is TGTGCCAGCAGTTCCCGGGGGGGTGGCTATGGCTACACCTTC. Residues: CASSSRGGGYGYTF. The genes are TRBV6-5 and TRBJ1-2, with D perhaps TRBD1 (5 bases). The germline V and J ends were trimmed by 4 bases and 4 bases, with 13 bases remaining between them. The CDR3 is made up of 14 amino acids. From germline, CDR1 is MNHEY and CDR2 SVGAGI.

V is TRBV9 and J is TRBJ2-3; D is undetermined. Trimming pared 1 base from V and 0 bases from J, leaving 6 bases between. The CDR3 has 14 amino acids. Germline CDR1 is SGDLS and CDR2 is YYNGEE. The CDR3 nucleotides are TGTGCCAGCAGCGTAATGGCAAGCACAGATACGCAGTATTTT. It yields the protein CASSVMASTDTQYF.

The chain recombines TRBV3-1 (or the pseudogene TRBV3-2) with TRBJ1-1; D not resolved. The CDR3 contains 13 residues. Germline CDR1 LGHDT, CDR2 YNNKEL (reference sequence). V gave up 4 bases and J gave up 2 bases, with 8 bases separating them. Here the CDR3 reads CASSPTDNTEAFF. Written as DNA, the CDR3 is TGTGCCAGCAGCCCAACAGATAACACTGAAGCTTTCTTT.

The count of this clone is one. The J gene is TRBJ2-2, the V gene TRBV18, with TRBD1 matching 8 bases. V shed 5 bases and J 4 bases; nucleotides not matched to a gene: 6. CDR3 size: 15 residues. Germline lookup yields CDR1 KGHSH and CDR2 LQKENI. CDR3 DNA: TGTGCCAGCTCATTGGACAGGGTTATCACCGGGGAGCTGTTTTTT. Protein: CASSLDRVITGELFF.

The rearrangement uses TRBV19 and TRBJ1-1; D unresolved. CDR3 size: 12 residues. V shed 6 bases and J shed 6 bases, with 11 bases lying between them. Germline V gene lookup returns CDR1 LNHDA and CDR2 SQIVND (reference sequence). The CDR3 spells CASRGLLAEAFF. The CDR3 DNA is TGTGCCAGTAGAGGACTTCTTGCTGAAGCTTTCTTT.

The chain uses TRBV9 and TRBJ1-6, with a possible D match to TRBD1 (5 bases). Trimming stripped 2 bases from V and 0 bases from J, with 12 bases between. The CDR3 has 17 amino acids. In germline, CDR1 is SGDLS, CDR2 YYNGEE. The CDR3 DNA is TGTGCCAGCAGCGTTGGACACATGAGCTCCTATAATTCACCCCTCCACTTT. It translates to CASSVGHMSSYNSPLHF.

DNA of the CDR3: TGTGCCAGCAGCTTAGACCGAGGACTAGCGGGGAACAATGAGCAGTTCTTC. This translates into CASSLDRGLAGNNEQFF. The V gene is TRBV11-3, the J gene TRBJ2-1, with 12 bases matching TRBD2. The length of the CDR3 is 17 residues. The junction had 5 bases not matched to a gene; V was cut back by 0 bases and J by 5 bases. Germline V lookup: CDR1 SGHNT, CDR2 YENEEA.

The V gene is TRBV11-2, the J gene TRBJ2-7, with TRBD2 identical over 8 bases. The V and J ends lost 5 bases and 3 bases, in that order; junction bases with no gene match: 3. The CDR3 is made up of 13 amino acids. Germline loops: CDR1 SGHAT, CDR2 FQNNGV. CDR3 nucleotide sequence: TGTGCCAGCAGCCCGGGGACTAGCTACGAGCAGTACTTC. It specifies CASSPGTSYEQYF.

J is TRBJ2-5 and V is TRBV2, with TRBD1 matching 8 bases. The CDR3 contains 14 residues. J was trimmed by 1 base and V by 7 bases; bases with no gene match: 5. Per the germline V gene, CDR1 is SNHLY and CDR2 is FYNNEI. CDR3 protein: CASKLGQAQETQYF. The CDR3 nucleotides are TGTGCCAGCAAACTGGGACAGGCCCAAGAGACCCAGTACTTC. The full variable domain, with the rest looked up from reference TRBV2 and TRBJ2-5, is EPEVTQTPSHQVTQMGQEVILRCVPISNHLYFYWYRQILGQKVEFLVSFYNNEISEKSEIFDDQFSVERPDGSNFTLKIRSTKLEDSAMYFCASKLGQAQETQYFGPGTRLLVL.

CDR3: CASSPGTRGGYEQYF. In DNA form, the CDR3 reads TGTGCCAGCAGCCCAGGGACTAGAGGTGGGTACGAGCAGTACTTC. This rearrangement joins TRBV5-6 to TRBJ2-7; 8 bases align to TRBD2. The germline V gene encodes CDR1 SGHDT and CDR2 YYEEEE. V lost 4 bases, J lost 4 bases, and 10 bases stayed unmatched. The CDR3 is 15 residues long. Drawing the rest from reference TRBV5-6 and TRBJ2-7, the complete variable domain is DAGVTQSPTHLIKTRGQQVTLRCSPKSGHDTVSWYQQALGQGPQFIFQYYEEEERQRGNFPDRFSGHQFPNYSSELNVNALLLGDSALYLCASSPGTRGGYEQYFGPGTRLTVT.

This clone is a singleton in its sample. The rearrangement joins TRBV18 to TRBJ1-5; 8 nucleotides align to TRBD1. CDR1 is KGHSH, CDR2 LQKENI, per germline. V was clipped by 3 bases and J by 3 bases; unmatched bases: 7. The CDR3 is 16 amino acids. The CDR3 DNA is TGTGCCAGCTCACCTACAGGGGGTAGCTCCAATCAGCCCCAGCATTTT. The encoded protein is CASSPTGGSSNQPQHF.

This clone was seen repeatedly, ten times or more. The rearrangement uses TRBV6-6 and TRBJ1-1, with D possibly TRBD1 on 5 matching bases. The germline V and J ends were trimmed by 6 bases and 0 bases, with 17 bases remaining between them. Germline-derived CDR1 and CDR2 are MNHNY and SVGAGI (reference sequence). The CDR3 length is 16 residues. This CDR3 is CASRNSGMGMNTEAFF. CDR3 bases: TGTGCCAGCAGAAACTCAGGGATGGGAATGAACACTGAAGCTTTCTTT.

The V and J genes are TRBV6-1 and TRBJ1-5; D may be TRBD1 (5 bases). The V gene's germline CDR1 is MNHNS and CDR2 SASEGT. V was shortened by 2 bases and J by 6 bases, with 26 bases between the two germline ends. CDR3 size: 19 residues. The DNA of the CDR3 is TGTGCCAGCAGTGAAATAGGAAGGGTTGGGTCCTCGGGGGTTCAGCCCCAGCATTTT. Translated, it gives CASSEIGRVGSSGVQPQHF.

This clone has just one count. CDR3 in DNA: TGTGCCAGCAGCCAATCAGCAGCGGGGGGTTTTTCCTACGAGCAGTACTTC. This encodes CASSQSAAGGFSYEQYF. The J gene is TRBJ2-7, the V gene TRBV3-1 (or the pseudogene TRBV3-2); TRBD2 matches at 9 bases. This CDR3 is built from 17 residues. V lost 2 bases to trimming and J lost 1 base; unmatched junction nucleotides: 9. Per the germline V gene, CDR1 is LGHDT and CDR2 is YNNKEL (reference sequence).

This chain links TRBV4-1 with TRBJ1-2, with a weak D call TRBD1 (6 bases). Germline V lookup: CDR1 MGHRA, CDR2 YSYEKL. This CDR3 has 15 residues. Trimming left V 6 bases short and J 5 bases short, with 19 bases between. CDR3 protein: CASSPGVRIGYGYTF. For the CDR3, the DNA is TGCGCCAGCAGTCCAGGGGTAAGAATTGGATATGGCTACACCTTC.

The chain carries TRBV18 and TRBJ2-5, with TRBD1 matching 7 bases. The germline CDR1 and CDR2 sequences are KGHSH and LQKENI. Trimming took 3 bases from V and 2 from J; bases not matched to a gene: 3. The CDR3 loop spans 14 amino acids. CDR3 in amino acids: CASSPLDRQETQYF. CDR3 nucleotide sequence: TGTGCCAGCTCACCTCTGGACAGGCAAGAGACCCAGTACTTC.

The chain joins TRBV3-1 (or the pseudogene TRBV3-2) to TRBJ1-3; D is ambiguous. This CDR3 region has 14 residues. The V gene's germline CDR1 is LGHDT and CDR2 YNNKEL (reference sequence). Between the trimmed V and J ends, which lost 5 bases and 2 bases, there was a span of 10 bases. The CDR3: CASSVTHTGNTIYF. The CDR3 nucleotides are TGTGCCAGCAGCGTTACCCACACTGGAAACACCATATATTTT.